This T cell receptor beta chain was recorded in a study of shared clonotypes between healthy human individuals. Genomic DNA from each subset was divided evenly over several immunoSEQ plates. Produced via immunoSEQ multiplex PCR; TCRdb's table is partial and in-frame only. The repertoire holds about 1.1 million clones, with around three quarters as singletons. Points from the study as a whole: Sharing of clonotypes among donors was expected to vary with sequencing depth. Generation probabilities of non-shared clonotypes were lower (relative to those shared by all four donors). Naive subsets generally had larger estimated richness than memory subsets.

A word on this clone: Its antigen is undetermined.

Trimming took off 0 bases at V and 8 bases at J, with 8 bases between the two ends. CDR3 size: 11 residues. Germline lookup yields CDR1 DFQATT and CDR2 SNEGSKA (reference sequence). Sequences were obtained from memory CD4+ T cells from PBMCs. This sample's subset: CD45RA-negative fraction. The rearrangement joins TRBV20-1 to TRBJ2-7, with D uncertain. This clonotype originated in a man aged 18 to 29 in good health. Some clones in this sample may be carry-over from other donors' samples. In DNA form, the CDR3 reads TGCAGTGCTAGAGATTCACGGAAGCAGTACTTC. This translates into CSARDSRKQYF.